This T cell receptor beta chain was profiled in a study of blood T cell repertoires in COVID-19. Study-level background: Specimens from acute and convalescent COVID-19 originated in the United States, Italy and Spain. Sources were T cells, B-cell-depleted T cells, or PBMCs; the material itself was cDNA or gDNA.

In the original workflow: Reference gene primers were amplified, and this amplification served to estimate nucleated cell counts. Measured with immunoSEQ multiplex PCR; TCRdb has only the in-frame clones, and not every one. That table furnishes V, J and clone size, whereas the DNA furnished D and trimming. The sample lists roughly 77,000 clones, about 90% occurring once. The sample was peripheral blood. The source is a middle-aged man with active COVID-19.

The CDR3 DNA follows: TGTGCCAGCTCACCACCAGCGCGTAGGAAGGCTGAGCAGTTCTTC. Encoded protein: CASSPPARRKAEQFF. The gene calls are TRBV18 and TRBJ2-1; no firm D call. Trimming removed 0 bases from V and 9 bases from J, with 15 bases in between. The CDR3 extends over 15 amino acids. CDR1 and CDR2 from the germline V gene are KGHSH and LQKENI.